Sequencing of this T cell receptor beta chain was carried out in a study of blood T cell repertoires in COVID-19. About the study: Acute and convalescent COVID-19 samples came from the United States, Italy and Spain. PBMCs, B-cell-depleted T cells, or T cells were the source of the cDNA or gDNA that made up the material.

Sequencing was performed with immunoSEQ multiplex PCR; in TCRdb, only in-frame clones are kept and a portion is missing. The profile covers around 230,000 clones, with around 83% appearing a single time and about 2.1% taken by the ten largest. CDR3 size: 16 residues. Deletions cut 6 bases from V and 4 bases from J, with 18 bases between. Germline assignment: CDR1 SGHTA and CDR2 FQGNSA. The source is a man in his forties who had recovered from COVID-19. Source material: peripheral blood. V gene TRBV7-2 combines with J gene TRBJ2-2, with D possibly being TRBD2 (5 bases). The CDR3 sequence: CASRAWLGVGTGELFF. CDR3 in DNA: TGTGCCAGCAGGGCGTGGCTCGGGGTGGGCACCGGGGAGCTGTTTTTT.